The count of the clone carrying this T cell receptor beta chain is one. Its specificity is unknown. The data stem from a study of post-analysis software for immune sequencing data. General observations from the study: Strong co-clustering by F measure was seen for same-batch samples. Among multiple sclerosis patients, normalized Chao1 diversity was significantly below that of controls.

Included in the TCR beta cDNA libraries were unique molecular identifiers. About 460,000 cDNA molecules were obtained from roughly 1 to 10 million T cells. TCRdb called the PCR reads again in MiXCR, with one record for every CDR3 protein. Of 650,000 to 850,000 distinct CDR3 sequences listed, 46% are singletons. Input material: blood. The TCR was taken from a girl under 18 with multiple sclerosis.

The chain's CDR3 is CASSLSNGGHTEAFF. The CDR3 bases are TGTGCCAGCAGCTTAAGTAACGGAGGGCACACTGAAGCTTTCTTT. The rearrangement uses TRBV7-2 and TRBJ1-1; no clear D gene. V lost 2 bases and J 3 bases, leaving 13 bases between the germline ends. Germline lookup yields CDR1 SGHTA and CDR2 FQGNSA. The CDR3 runs to 15 residues. Based on the CDR3 plus reference TRBV7-2 and TRBJ1-1, the full variable domain is GAGVSQSPSNKVTEKGKDVELRCDPISGHTALYWYRQSLGQGLEFLIYFQGNSAPDKSGLPSDRFSAERTGGSVSTLTIQRTQQEDSAVYLCASSLSNGGHTEAFFGQGTRLTVV.